Each of the 21 T cell receptor beta chains below was sequenced from the same sample in a study of response to subunit inactivated influenza vaccine. Using its own MiXCR run on the RT-PCR reads, TCRdb lists one record per CDR3 protein. The sample includes roughly 570,000 distinct CDR3 sequences, 10% to 15% seen only once; the top ten take about 12%. Sequenced here: PBMCs from blood, sampled more than 35 days after vaccination. These receptors were collected from a man aged 50-59 years who received an inactivated influenza vaccine.

The chain has TRBV20-1 and TRBJ1-2; D gene ambiguous. This CDR3 spans 11 amino acids. V was clipped by 3 bases and J by 5 bases, with 7 bases between them. CDR1 and CDR2 from the germline V gene are DFQATT and SNEGSKA (reference sequence). The CDR3 here is CSASNHYGYTF. In DNA form, the CDR3 reads TGCAGTGCTAGTAACCATTATGGCTACACCTTC.

This clonotype occurred a few times. The V gene is TRBV9, the J gene TRBJ2-1; 7 bases agree with TRBD1. V lost 4 bases, J lost 9 bases, and 4 bases stayed unmatched. CDR3 size: 12 residues. Germline CDR1 and CDR2: SGDLS and YYNGEE. The CDR3 reads CASSRTGGEQFF. CDR3 bases: TGTGCCAGCAGCCGGACAGGCGGTGAGCAGTTCTTC.

This clonotype was seen more than once but under ten times. V usage is TRBV5-6 and J usage is TRBJ2-3, with D uncertain. The germline gives CDR1 SGHDT, CDR2 YYEEEE. This CDR3 spans 13 amino acids. Trimming took 1 base from V and 4 from J, leaving 7 bases between them. The CDR3 reads CASSLSPPDTQYF. The CDR3 coding sequence is TGTGCCAGCAGCTTGAGCCCCCCAGATACGCAGTATTTT.

The table lists this clonotype with a few counts. The CDR3 sequence is CASRTPGGGYTF. The CDR3, as DNA: TGTGCCAGCAGGACCCCGGGAGGTGGCTACACCTTC. The rearrangement links TRBV9 to TRBJ1-2; D is ambiguous. The CDR3 extends over 12 amino acids. V lost 5 bases and J 7 bases, leaving 12 bases between the germline ends. CDR1 SGDLS and CDR2 YYNGEE come from the germline V gene.

This clonotype has a handful of counts. V and J are TRBV7-2 and TRBJ2-5; TRBD2 matches 9 bases. This CDR3 region has 17 residues. V shed 1 base, J shed 6 bases, and the junction held 12 bases outside the gene matches. The germline CDR1 and CDR2 sequences are SGHTA and FQGNSA. The CDR3 nucleotides are TGTGCCAGCAGCTTAGTCGACGGCGGGAGGGTTTCGAAGACCCAGTACTTC. Translated, it gives CASSLVDGGRVSKTQYF.

The table lists this clonotype with many counts. The V gene is TRBV13, the J gene TRBJ2-3, with TRBD2 as a possible D gene (6 bases). Germline V gene sequence: CDR1 PRHDT, CDR2 FYEKMQ (reference sequence). Trimming left V 5 bases short and J 4 bases short, with 10 bases between. This CDR3 region has 13 residues. CDR3 nucleotides: TGTGCCAGCAGCCGAACTAGCCCAGATACGCAGTATTTT. Protein product: CASSRTSPDTQYF.

The chain joins TRBV7-2 to TRBJ1-4, with D tentatively TRBD1 (5 bases). Deletions cut 3 bases from V and 3 bases from J, with 8 bases between. CDR3 size: 14 residues. CDR1 is SGHTA and CDR2 is FQGNSA in the germline V gene. The CDR3 region is CASSFQGANEKLFF. The CDR3 nucleotides read TGTGCCAGCAGCTTTCAGGGCGCTAATGAAAAACTGTTTTTT. The full variable domain, with the rest looked up from reference TRBV7-2 and TRBJ1-4, is GAGVSQSPSNKVTEKGKDVELRCDPISGHTALYWYRQSLGQGLEFLIYFQGNSAPDKSGLPSDRFSAERTGGSVSTLTIQRTQQEDSAVYLCASSFQGANEKLFFGSGTQLSVL.

The CDR3 protein is CSARGPWQGGEKLFF. In DNA, the CDR3 is TGCAGTGCTAGAGGACCTTGGCAGGGTGGTGAAAAACTGTTTTTT. The chain links TRBV20-1 to TRBJ1-4; TRBD1 is a possible D gene (5 bases). The ends were cut back, 1 base at V and 7 bases at J, with 16 bases in the middle. CDR1 DFQATT and CDR2 SNEGSKA come from the germline V gene (reference sequence). CDR3 length: 15 residues.

Only a few counts were recorded for this clonotype. The genes are TRBV25-1 and TRBJ2-1; 9 bases are shared with TRBD1. J was trimmed by 2 bases and V by 3 bases; bases with no gene match: 8. Germline V gene data show CDR1 as MGHDK and CDR2 as SYGVNS. The CDR3 consists of 17 residues. This CDR3 is CASSDSLGQGTYNEQFF. In DNA form, the CDR3 reads TGTGCCAGCAGTGATTCTCTAGGACAGGGGACCTACAATGAGCAGTTCTTC.

In its sample, this clonotype was seen many times. The V call is TRBV5-1, the J call TRBJ2-3, with TRBD2 matching over 11 bases. Unmatched junction bases numbered 2, after V lost 0 bases and J lost 2 bases. In germline, CDR1 is SGHRS, CDR2 YFSETQ. This CDR3 has 16 amino acids. The CDR3 coding sequence is TGCGCCAGCAGCTTGGTACTAGCGGGGGCCACAGATACGCAGTATTTT. Encoded protein: CASSLVLAGATDTQYF. The full variable domain, with the rest looked up from reference TRBV5-1 and TRBJ2-3, is KAGVTQTPRYLIKTRGQQVTLSCSPISGHRSVSWYQQTPGQGLQFLFEYFSETQRNKGNFPGRFSGRQFSNSRSEMNVSTLELGDSALYLCASSLVLAGATDTQYFGPGTRLTVL.

The table lists this clonotype with a few counts. This chain joins TRBV12-3 or TRBV12-4 and TRBJ1-2; D is ambiguous. Trimming pared 8 bases from V and 4 bases from J, leaving 14 bases between. The CDR3 is 13 amino acids. CDR3 sequence (DNA): TGTGCCAGCCTCGGGCTGGGCCCCTATGGCTACACCTTC. Translated, it gives CASLGLGPYGYTF.

This clonotype was counted a few times. The V call is TRBV20-1, the J call TRBJ2-3; the match to TRBD2 covers 10 bases. CDR1 and CDR2 (germline): DFQATT, SNEGSKA (reference sequence). CDR3 size: 12 residues. The CDR3 protein is CLGTSGTDTQYF. The CDR3 coding sequence is TGCCTTGGGACTAGCGGCACAGATACGCAGTATTTT.

This sequence joins TRBV5-1 and TRBJ2-2; no reliable D call. The CDR3 is 17 amino acids. V lost 2 bases and J lost 0, with 14 bases in between. CDR1 SGHRS and CDR2 YFSETQ come from the germline V gene. The CDR3 DNA reads as TGCGCCAGCAGCTTTAAATGGACGGACGCGAACACCGGGGAGCTGTTTTTT. Translated, it gives CASSFKWTDANTGELFF.

The chain couples TRBV20-1 to TRBJ2-3; 9 positions agree with TRBD2. CDR1 and CDR2 from the germline V gene are DFQATT and SNEGSKA (reference sequence). This CDR3 is 15 amino acids long. V lost 6 bases to trimming and J lost 4 bases; unmatched junction nucleotides: 11. The chain's CDR3 is CSAGPAGGISDTQYF. CDR3 nucleotide sequence: TGCAGTGCGGGCCCCGCGGGAGGGATCTCAGATACGCAGTATTTT.

The rearrangement links TRBV2 to TRBJ2-1; 7 bases fit TRBD2. Losses at the gene ends were 10 bases for V and 8 bases for J; bases not matched to a gene: 14. The CDR3 totals 14 residues. Germline V gene data show CDR1 as SNHLY and CDR2 as FYNNEI. The CDR3, as DNA: TGTGCCACTCGGGGTGGGAGGGCCCTGGATGAGCAGTTCTTC. The encoded protein is CATRGGRALDEQFF. Using reference TRBV2 and TRBJ2-1 for the parts outside the CDR3, the full variable domain is EPEVTQTPSHQVTQMGQEVILRCVPISNHLYFYWYRQILGQKVEFLVSFYNNEISEKSEIFDDQFSVERPDGSNFTLKIRSTKLEDSAMYFCATRGGRALDEQFFGPGTRLTVL.

This clonotype was detected ten times or more. The V gene is TRBV4-3, the J gene TRBJ1-5; D may be TRBD1 (6 bases). The germline V gene encodes CDR1 LGHNA and CDR2 YSLEER. V dropped 4 bases and J dropped 8 bases, with 18 bases sitting between them. The CDR3 runs 15 residues. The CDR3 here is CASSPIWGGKEPQHF. CDR3 DNA sequence: TGCGCCAGCAGCCCAATATGGGGGGGCAAGGAGCCCCAGCATTTT.

The chain combines TRBV4-2 with TRBJ2-1, with TRBD2 matching 7 bases. CDR3 length: 16 residues. Trimming at V came to 2 bases and at J to 9 bases, leaving 13 bases not matched to a gene. Germline V gene data show CDR1 as LGHNA and CDR2 as YNFKEQ. This CDR3 reads CASSQYFSGPGGEQFF. The CDR3 nucleotides are TGTGCCAGCAGCCAATATTTTAGCGGGCCCGGGGGTGAGCAGTTCTTC.

This clonotype came up many times. The gene calls are TRBV11-2 and TRBJ1-4; D call uncertain. This CDR3 has 14 residues. The V end lost 3 bases, the J end lost 6 bases, and 11 bases lay between the germline ends. Germline V CDR1 and CDR2: SGHAT, FQNNGV. The CDR3 loop is CASSFGLRDEKLFF. CDR3 coding DNA: TGTGCCAGCAGCTTTGGGTTAAGGGATGAAAAACTGTTTTTT.

This clonotype appeared many times. The chain joins TRBV11-2 to TRBJ2-6; D remains unclear. The V gene lost 5 bases and the J gene lost 1 base, with 6 bases spanning the gap. Germline V CDR1 and CDR2: SGHAT, FQNNGV. CDR3 length: 14 amino acids. The CDR3 protein is CASSGRSGANVLTF. In DNA, the CDR3 is TGTGCCAGCAGCGGACGGTCTGGGGCCAACGTCCTGACTTTC.

This clonotype was observed a few times. The chain employs TRBV20-1 and TRBJ2-3; a weak D match, TRBD2 (5 bases). Germline CDR1 is DFQATT and CDR2 is SNEGSKA (reference sequence). The CDR3 contains 11 residues. Trimming shortened V by 6 bases and J by 6 bases, and 10 bases separated the two germline ends. CDR3 nucleotides: TGCAGTGCCGACCCGGGGGATACGCAGTATTTT. This codes for CSADPGDTQYF.

The chain combines TRBV20-1 with TRBJ2-5, with 14 bases fitting TRBD2. The CDR3 has 15 residues. After removal of 6 bases from V and 3 bases from J, the junction contained 6 bases not matched to a gene. Germline values: CDR1 DFQATT, CDR2 SNEGSKA (reference sequence). CDR3 protein: CSAKGLAGGEETQYF. The DNA of the CDR3 is TGCAGTGCAAAAGGACTAGCGGGGGGTGAAGAGACCCAGTACTTC.